This TCR beta chain was recorded in a study of glioma-infiltrating T cells after dendritic cell vaccination listed by TCRdb under 2016. With regard to the full study: A cohort of 15 glioblastoma patients from Phase I and II dendritic cell vaccination trials was included, of whom 9 were newly diagnosed and 6 had recurrent disease. Survival after dendritic cell vaccination was correlated with TCR sequencing metrics, including TIL content and tumor-blood repertoire overlap. Patients received autologous tumor lysate-pulsed dendritic cell vaccination between about 2003 and 2013. Deep sequencing of TCR beta CDR3 regions was used to quantify tumor-infiltrating lymphocyte content and compare tumor and blood repertoires in dendritic cell-vaccinated glioblastoma patients. The vaccine consisted of monocyte-derived dendritic cells cultured seven to eight days with IL-4 and GM-CSF, then pulsed overnight with autologous tumor lysate. Patients received three intradermal dendritic cell vaccine injections at biweekly intervals in the arm below the axilla.

Beyond this particular receptor, the publication reports: TCR clonality showed no direct relationship with survival, which suggests that a diverse polyclonal response may matter. The cohort was small and heterogeneous, few patients had complete blood and tumor sets, and even fewer had initial-recurrent tumor pairs. After dendritic cell vaccination, a higher estimated pretreatment TIL content predicted longer time to progression and overall survival. The three-group TCR overlap response model was described as speculative and requiring prospective validation.

Using the immunoSEQ assay, TCRB CDR3 regions were amplified from 2 to 2.5 micrograms of genomic DNA, or from all available DNA when less than that was on hand. Multiplex PCR used 60 forward primers for TCR V beta segments and 13 reverse primers for J beta segments. To estimate reads per starting template, synthetic control templates were spiked into each sample at limiting dilution. Sequencing produced 87 bp reads on the Illumina HiSeq System. The authors' pipeline ran thus. To remove PCR and sequencing errors, closely related sequences were merged with a nearest neighbor algorithm. TCR overlap was measured as the percentage of unique tumor TCR beta sequences that were also present in the peripheral blood of the same patient. Not all clones reach the TCRdb copy of this immuneACCESS table, which keeps in-frame sequences only. Checked studies attribute under half of the gap to unresolved V genes and leave the rest unexplained. D and trimming come from the DNA, and the V and J calls and clone size come from that table. This sample is represented by about 92,000 clones; 65% to 90% of them were singletons. The top ten clonotypes cover 15% to 17% of the sample.

Patients were selected for having adequate residual fresh-frozen tumor tissue and more than two years of available survival data. Molecular status otherwise varied across the glioblastoma patients, but none of them carried an isocitrate dehydrogenase mutation. PBMC were collected before vaccination, two weeks after the third vaccination, and at tumor progression when it occurred. The Qiagen DNeasy Blood extraction Kit was used for extraction of genomic DNA. For this clone: Its antigen is not yet known. No much larger clonotype is one base removed from it; base qualities were not supplied.

Sequences MNHEY (CDR1) and SVGAGI (CDR2) are obtained from the germline V gene. The CDR3, from cysteine to phenylalanine, totals 15 residues. CDR3 DNA only is kept here, 45 bases in frame from base 1. From V the trimming removes 0 bases and from J it removes 3 bases, while the gene matches leave 1 base of the junction unaccounted for. The TCR sequence derives from a human donor with glioblastoma. The source was blood, collected before dendritic cell vaccination. The chain is assembled from TRBV6-5 and TRBJ2-7, with 11 bases matching TRBD1. CDR3 protein: CASSYSGQGDYEQYF. In nucleotides, the sequence is TGTGCCAGCAGTTACTCGGGACAGGGGGACTACGAGCAGTACTTC.